Following are 19 T cell receptor beta chains from one sample sequenced in a study of blood T cell repertoires in COVID-19. Measured with immunoSEQ multiplex PCR; TCRdb has only the in-frame clones, and not every one. The sample consists of about 380,000 clones, roughly 86% of them appearing once. The sample consisted of PBMCs or T cells enriched from blood (not recorded which). Every receptor here comes from a man aged 25-45 years who had recovered from COVID-19.

The rearrangement uses TRBV6-5 and TRBJ1-2; possible D gene TRBD1, 6 bases. Trimming removed 10 bases from V and 3 bases from J, with 12 bases in between. This CDR3 region has 12 residues. Germline assignment: CDR1 MNHEY and CDR2 SVGAGI. The CDR3 DNA reads as TGTGCCACCCTTGGACAGCACTATGGCTACACCTTC. It is translated as CATLGQHYGYTF.

In this sample, this clone turned up once. The chain has TRBV19 and TRBJ1-5; D gene ambiguous. V was cut by 6 bases and J by 5 bases, with 17 bases left in between. CDR1 is LNHDA and CDR2 is SQIVND in the germline V gene (reference sequence). CDR3 length equals 15 residues. Here the CDR3 reads CASRQRELLDQPQHF. In nucleotides, the CDR3 is TGTGCCAGTAGACAACGGGAGCTTTTGGATCAGCCCCAGCATTTT.

This clone was found once. This chain joins TRBV27 and TRBJ1-6; 7 nucleotides align to TRBD1. CDR1 and CDR2 from the germline V gene are MNHEY and SMNVEV (reference sequence). V trimming: 10 bases; J trimming: 1 base; junction bases outside the gene matches: 22. The CDR3 has 20 amino acids. The CDR3 protein is CATPNLLRQGGCSYNSPLHF. The CDR3 DNA reads as TGTGCCACCCCAAACCTGCTTCGACAGGGTGGTTGTTCCTATAATTCACCCCTCCACTTT.

This sequence joins TRBV5-4 and TRBJ2-1; 8 bases match TRBD2. Germline assignment: CDR1 SGHNT and CDR2 YYREEE (reference sequence). Trimming at V came to 4 bases and at J to 3 bases, leaving 6 bases not matched to a gene. The CDR3 contains 15 residues. The CDR3 reads CASSTSGGFYNEQFF. DNA of the CDR3: TGTGCCAGCAGCACCTCGGGGGGGTTCTACAATGAGCAGTTCTTC. Full variable domain (missing parts from reference TRBV5-4 and TRBJ2-1): ETGVTQSPTHLIKTRGQQVTLRCSSQSGHNTVSWYQQALGQGPQFIFQYYREEENGRGNFPPRFSGLQFPNYSSELNVNALELDDSALYLCASSTSGGFYNEQFFGPGTRLTVL.

This rearrangement joins TRBV4-1 to TRBJ2-2; maybe TRBD2 (6 bases). Trimming took 8 bases from V and 0 from J, leaving 7 bases between them. Germline lookup yields CDR1 MGHRA and CDR2 YSYEKL. This CDR3 comprises 13 residues. CDR3 sequence: CASRRANTGELFF. CDR3 coding DNA: TGCGCCAGCCGGAGGGCGAACACCGGGGAGCTGTTTTTT.

The CDR3 region is CASSESGLADGANVLTF. As DNA, the CDR3 is TGCGCCAGCAGTGAGTCTGGACTAGCGGATGGGGCCAACGTCCTGACTTTC. V gene TRBV10-1 combines with J gene TRBJ2-6; TRBD2 agrees at 10 bases. The CDR3 has 17 amino acids. Germline assignment: CDR1 WNHNN and CDR2 SYGVQD (reference sequence). Trimming at V came to 0 bases and at J to 3 bases, leaving 2 bases not matched to a gene.

V usage is TRBV10-3 and J usage is TRBJ1-6; maybe TRBD1 (6 bases). This CDR3 has 13 residues. CDR1 is ENHRY, CDR2 SYGVKD, per germline. With 0 bases removed from V and 9 bases from J, the gap between germline ends came to 6 bases. The CDR3 DNA reads TGTGCCATCAGTGAGTCGGGGGCTTCACCCCTCCACTTT. Protein: CAISESGASPLHF.

This clone was counted once. The chain uses TRBV19 and TRBJ1-2, with a tentative D call TRBD1 (5 bases). V lost 7 bases, J lost 4 bases, and 13 bases lay in between. This CDR3 contains 13 residues. Per the germline V gene, CDR1 is LNHDA and CDR2 is SQIVND (reference sequence). Here the CDR3 DNA reads TGTGCCAGTAATTCGGGGGACTCCTATGGCTACACCTTC. This sequence encodes CASNSGDSYGYTF.

V and J are TRBV7-9 and TRBJ1-1; D remains ambiguous. Germline CDR1 reads SEHNR; CDR2 reads FQNEAQ (reference sequence). Trimming stripped 4 bases from V and 4 bases from J, with 7 bases between. The CDR3 consists of 12 residues. The chain's CDR3 is CASSSGPTEAFF. CDR3 coding DNA: TGTGCCAGCAGCTCAGGCCCCACTGAAGCTTTCTTT.

This chain's CDR3 is CASSPTQGFALNSPLHF. CDR3 DNA: TGTGCCAGCTCACCAACACAGGGGTTCGCTTTGAATTCACCCCTCCACTTT. The V and J genes are TRBV18 and TRBJ1-6; 7 positions match TRBD1. The V segment lost 2 bases and the J segment 7 bases; nucleotides outside the gene matches: 11. Looked up from germline, CDR1 is KGHSH and CDR2 is LQKENI. The CDR3 runs 17 residues. Complete variable domain (other parts from reference TRBV18 and TRBJ1-6): NAGVMQNPRHLVRRRGQEARLRCSPMKGHSHVYWYRQLPEEGLKFMVYLQKENIIDESGMPKERFSAEFPKEGPSILRIQQVVRGDSAAYFCASSPTQGFALNSPLHFGNGTRLTVT.

This chain uses TRBV6-2 or TRBV6-3 with TRBJ1-2; TRBD1 aligns across 7 bases. Germline CDR1 and CDR2: MNHEY and SVGEGT. V lost 0 bases and J lost 12; bases outside the gene matches: 4. The length of the CDR3 is 12 residues. CDR3 in amino acids: CASSYSDRLNTF. The CDR3 region has the DNA TGTGCCAGCAGTTACTCGGACAGGTTGAACACCTTC.

The chain employs TRBV25-1 and TRBJ2-3, with TRBD2 identical over 8 bases. The CDR3 is made up of 15 amino acids. The V gene's germline CDR1 is MGHDK and CDR2 SYGVNS. The V gene end was trimmed by 4 bases and the J gene end by 3 bases; junction bases not matched to a gene: 6. The CDR3 loop reads CASSVRSGGTDTQYF. CDR3 coding DNA: TGTGCCAGCAGTGTTCGAAGCGGGGGAACAGATACGCAGTATTTT.

The chain links TRBV7-2 to TRBJ2-5, with D possibly matching TRBD2 (5 bases). The CDR3 spans 16 residues. Germline CDR1 and CDR2: SGHTA and FQGNSA. V was trimmed by 5 bases and J by 2 bases, leaving 18 bases between them. The CDR3 region has the DNA TGTGCCAGCAGCCCCTGGCAGGCCAGGACTCAAGAGACCCAGTACTTC. It codes for CASSPWQARTQETQYF.

This rearrangement joins TRBV5-6 to TRBJ2-7; TRBD1 is a possible D gene (6 bases). V gave up 0 bases and J gave up 11 bases, with 15 bases separating them. The CDR3 loop spans 13 amino acids. Germline V gene sequence: CDR1 SGHDT, CDR2 YYEEEE. This chain's CDR3 is CASSLDMGASEYF. CDR3 DNA: TGTGCCAGCAGCTTGGATATGGGGGCTTCGGAGTACTTC.

V gene TRBV11-2 combines with J gene TRBJ2-3; the D gene is possibly TRBD1 (5 bases). Germline CDR1 is SGHAT and CDR2 is FQNNGV. The CDR3 contains 11 residues. V was clipped by 5 bases and J by 8 bases, with 8 bases between them. The CDR3 nucleotides read TGTGCCAGCAGCCCCCAGGGTACGCAGTATTTT. It is translated as CASSPQGTQYF.

This clone was detected only once. V usage is TRBV11-2 and J usage is TRBJ2-2, with 7 positions matching TRBD1. Trimming cost V 3 bases and J 6 bases; bases outside gene matches: 1. Germline lookup yields CDR1 SGHAT and CDR2 FQNNGV. CDR3 length: 13 amino acids. The CDR3 protein is CASSLTGSGELFF. CDR3 bases: TGTGCCAGCAGCTTGACAGGGTCCGGGGAGCTGTTTTTT.

This sequence joins TRBV24-1 and TRBJ2-1; no firm D call. Trimming left V 2 bases short and J 3 bases short, with 4 bases between. Germline V gene lookup returns CDR1 KGHDR and CDR2 SFDVKD. This CDR3 is 13 amino acids long. CDR3 region: CATSDSSYNEQFF. The CDR3 nucleotides read TGTGCCACCAGTGATTCTAGCTACAATGAGCAGTTCTTC.

The V gene is TRBV6-5, the J gene TRBJ1-4; D is perhaps TRBD1 (5 bases). Looked up from germline, CDR1 is MNHEY and CDR2 is SVGAGI. This CDR3 has 16 amino acids. Trimming took off 0 bases at V and 7 bases at J, with 15 bases between the two ends. CDR3 DNA sequence: TGTGCCAGCAGTTACTCCTTTACAGGTCTAGGTGAAAAACTGTTTTTT. Translating gives CASSYSFTGLGEKLFF.

This sequence joins TRBV14 and TRBJ1-6; no clear D gene. The germline V gene has CDR1 SGHDN and CDR2 FVKESK. This CDR3 spans 14 amino acids. With 0 bases removed from V and 9 bases from J, the gap between germline ends came to 9 bases. The CDR3 nucleotides are TGTGCCAGCAGCCAAGAAGTAAACAGTTCACCCCTCCACTTT. It encodes CASSQEVNSSPLHF. Combining the CDR3 with reference TRBV14 and TRBJ1-6 gives the whole variable domain EAGVTQFPSHSVIEKGQTVTLRCDPISGHDNLYWYRRVMGKEIKFLLHFVKESKQDESGMPNNRFLAERTGGTYSTLKVQPAELEDSGVYFCASSQEVNSSPLHFGNGTRLTVT.